This entry is about one TCR beta chain. The sample originates from a study of blood T cell repertoires in COVID-19. Turning to the study itself: Whether acute or convalescent, the COVID-19 samples came from the United States, Italy and Spain. From T cells, B-cell-depleted T cells, or PBMCs came the material, which was cDNA or gDNA.

Seattle patient enrollment occurred during active infection, with longitudinal follow-up thereafter. Measured with immunoSEQ multiplex PCR; TCRdb has only the in-frame clones, and not every one. The data show about 270,000 clones, 80% to 90% seen once. The clonotype comes from a woman in her 30s with COVID-19, enrolled during active disease. Sequencing was carried out using peripheral blood.

CDR3 DNA: TGTGCCAGCAGCCGAGGGACGGGGGTTCAAGCTTTCTTT. It is translated as CASSRGTGVQAFF. This chain links TRBV7-2 with TRBJ1-1, with D perhaps TRBD1 (5 bases). The CDR3 has 13 amino acids. V was cut by 5 bases and J by 9 bases, with 16 bases left in between. Germline CDR1 SGHTA, CDR2 FQGNSA.